The 10 T cell receptor beta chains below all came from one sample that was sequenced in a study of lymphopenia after photon versus proton radiotherapy. Sequenced by immunoSEQ multiplex PCR; TCRdb stores in-frame clones only, minus some. Among about 16,000 clones, 80% to 90% were seen once, and the ten largest hold more than 9%. The specimen comprised peripheral blood, sampled from a patient treated with proton-based radiotherapy. All receptors come from a man between 65 and 85 years old with pancreatic cancer.

The rearrangement links TRBV9 to TRBJ2-1, with no clear D. The CDR3 is 15 residues long. Trimming took off 0 bases at V and 8 bases at J, with 15 bases between the two ends. CDR1 is SGDLS, CDR2 YYNGEE, per germline. This chain's CDR3 is CASSVDFLGFYEQFF. For the CDR3, the DNA is TGTGCCAGCAGCGTAGATTTTCTTGGGTTCTATGAGCAGTTCTTC.

The chain couples TRBV5-1 to TRBJ1-1; TRBD1 might be the D (5 bases). The CDR3 totals 16 residues. Germline V gene data show CDR1 as SGHRS and CDR2 as YFSETQ. Trimming removed 3 bases at V and 1 base at J, with 16 bases between. The CDR3 DNA follows: TGCGCCAGCAGCTCAAAAATGACAGTAAAGAACACTGAAGCTTTCTTT. Translation: CASSSKMTVKNTEAFF.

This clone was observed once. The V call is TRBV5-1, the J call TRBJ2-3, with TRBD2 identical over 9 bases. Trimming at V came to 4 bases and at J to 0 bases, leaving 6 bases not matched to a gene. From germline, CDR1 is SGHRS and CDR2 YFSETQ. CDR3 length: 16 residues. This chain's CDR3 is CASSRRLAASTDTQYF. CDR3 sequence (DNA): TGCGCCAGCAGCAGGAGACTAGCGGCAAGCACAGATACGCAGTATTTT.

The CDR3 DNA sequence: TGTGCCAGCAGTAACAACGTCCTGACTTTC. Protein sequence: CASSNNVLTF. V is TRBV6-5 and J is TRBJ2-6; no definite D call. The CDR3 loop spans 10 amino acids. Germline values: CDR1 MNHEY, CDR2 SVGAGI. V was shortened by 5 bases and J by 9 bases, with 2 bases between the two germline ends.

V usage is TRBV5-1 and J usage is TRBJ2-3; 13 nucleotides align to TRBD2. Germline assignment: CDR1 SGHRS and CDR2 YFSETQ. V gave up 4 bases and J gave up 5 bases; unmatched junction bases: 7. This CDR3 spans 16 amino acids. The CDR3 DNA follows: TGCGCCAGCAGCCCGGGACTAGCGGGGAGGGAAGATACGCAGTATTTT. It codes for CASSPGLAGREDTQYF.

The gene calls are TRBV4-2 and TRBJ2-7; 8 bases align to TRBD1. This CDR3 comprises 18 residues. After removal of 1 base from V and 2 bases from J, the junction contained 13 bases not matched to a gene. The germline CDR1 and CDR2 sequences are LGHNA and YNFKEQ. This chain's CDR3 is CASSQAYQGQGFAYEQYF. In DNA form, the CDR3 reads TGTGCCAGCAGCCAAGCCTACCAAGGACAGGGTTTTGCCTACGAGCAGTACTTC.

The chain recombines TRBV9 with TRBJ1-2; D uncertain. Trimming stripped 4 bases from V and 5 bases from J, with 24 bases between. The length of the CDR3 is 17 residues. Germline-derived CDR1 and CDR2 are SGDLS and YYNGEE. In DNA form, the CDR3 reads TGTGCCAGCAGCCCTCTAGACACTGTATGGTCATTATATGGCTACACCTTC. This codes for CASSPLDTVWSLYGYTF.

V is TRBV9 and J is TRBJ2-5; possibly TRBD1 or TRBD2 for D (5 bases each). Trimming pared 0 bases from V and 4 bases from J, leaving 13 bases between. The germline CDR1 and CDR2 sequences are SGDLS and YYNGEE. The CDR3 is 15 residues long. CDR3 DNA: TGTGCCAGCAGCGTAGCTGGGGGATCGGGAGAGACCCAGTACTTC. Its protein is CASSVAGGSGETQYF.

The V gene is TRBV10-3, the J gene TRBJ1-3; D is unclear. V lost 10 bases to trimming and J lost 0 bases, with 13 bases between them. This CDR3 is built from 14 residues. CDR1 and CDR2 (germline): ENHRY, SYGVKD. The CDR3 reads CATISGSSGNTIYF. CDR3 sequence (DNA): TGTGCCACCATCTCGGGAAGCTCTGGAAACACCATATATTTT.

This chain links TRBV11-2 with TRBJ2-1; 7 positions agree with TRBD2. The CDR3 covers 14 residues. V gave up 5 bases and J gave up 6 bases; unmatched junction bases: 7. Per germline, CDR1 SGHAT and CDR2 FQNNGV. The CDR3 DNA reads TGTGCCAGCAGCCAGGGAGCGGGGTCCAATGAGCAGTTCTTC. Translated: CASSQGAGSNEQFF.